These 9 T cell receptor beta chains came from one sample sequenced in a study of T cells in Graves' hyperthyroidism and ophthalmopathy. TCR beta CDR3 sequences were amplified from RNA transcripts. Researchers ran a first-round RT-PCR on the TCR CDR3 using the HTBI primer set. TCRdb re-derived calls from the multiplex PCR reads in MiXCR, one entry per CDR3 protein. The repertoire holds roughly 500,000 distinct CDR3 sequences, with more than 11% as singletons. Sequencing was carried out using blood. These TCRs come from a woman aged 25 to 39 with Graves' hyperthyroidism that later progressed to Graves' ophthalmopathy.

The gene calls are TRBV20-1 and TRBJ1-2; D call uncertain. The germline V and J ends were trimmed by 1 base and 4 bases, with 16 bases remaining between them. The CDR3 runs to 15 residues. Germline V gene sequence: CDR1 DFQATT, CDR2 SNEGSKA (reference sequence). This CDR3 is CSARAGFKDAYGYTF. CDR3 in DNA: TGCAGTGCTAGAGCTGGGTTTAAGGACGCCTATGGCTACACCTTC.

The table lists this clonotype with many counts. The chain combines TRBV12-3 or TRBV12-4 with TRBJ2-5; either TRBD1 or TRBD2 may fit D (5 bases each). Deletions cut 8 bases from V and 0 bases from J, with 16 bases between. This CDR3 contains 15 residues. The chain's CDR3 is CASVPGTGYQETQYF. The DNA of the CDR3 is TGTGCCAGCGTCCCCGGGACCGGGTACCAAGAGACCCAGTACTTC.

This sequence joins TRBV20-1 and TRBJ2-1; TRBD2 aligns across 15 bases. V lost 3 bases, J lost 9 bases, and 9 bases stayed unmatched. Germline CDR1 reads DFQATT; CDR2 reads SNEGSKA (reference sequence). The CDR3 is 16 amino acids. The CDR3 region has the DNA TGCAGTGCTAGGGGGACTAGCGGGAGGTTTGTATTTGAGCAGTTCTTC. Its translation: CSARGTSGRFVFEQFF.

This clonotype was seen many times. V usage is TRBV2 and J usage is TRBJ2-2; 8 positions agree with TRBD1. This CDR3 has 16 amino acids. Germline assignment: CDR1 SNHLY and CDR2 FYNNEI. The J segment lost 0 bases and the V segment lost 7 bases, leaving 7 bases of the junction unmatched. CDR3 sequence reads: CASKGAQGANTGELFF. CDR3 in DNA: TGTGCCAGCAAAGGGGCACAGGGGGCGAACACCGGGGAGCTGTTTTTT.

With respect to this clonotype: Since a much larger clone is just one base distant, this may be a read error. The chain joins TRBV30 to TRBJ1-1; no firm D call. The CDR3 is 12 amino acids. Germline CDR1 reads GTSNPN; CDR2 reads SVGIG (reference sequence). V was pared by 5 bases and J by 10 bases, with 17 bases between. The CDR3 loop is CAWAQPAAGAFF. The CDR3 coding sequence is TGTGCCTGGGCCCAACCGGCCGCTGGAGCTTTCTTT.

The V and J genes are TRBV7-3 and TRBJ2-1; the match to TRBD2 covers 9 bases. Trimming removed 2 bases from V and 8 bases from J; junction bases left unmatched: 7. CDR3 length equals 15 residues. Germline-derived CDR1 and CDR2 are SGHTA and FQGTGA. Written as DNA, the CDR3 is TGTGCCAGCAGCTTACAAGCGGGAGGAGTCGATGAGCAGTTCTTC. Protein: CASSLQAGGVDEQFF.

Many counts were recorded for this clonotype. This chain links TRBV3-1 with TRBJ1-1; no reliable D call. V shed 6 bases and J shed 5 bases, with 10 bases lying between them. CDR3 length: 12 residues. Germline V gene lookup returns CDR1 LGHDT and CDR2 YNNKEL (reference sequence). CDR3: CASRLGQTEAFF. Written as DNA, the CDR3 is TGTGCCAGCAGACTTGGGCAGACTGAAGCTTTCTTT.

There are many counts of this clonotype. The chain has TRBV5-1 and TRBJ2-5; D uncertain. V was trimmed by 1 base and J by 1 base, leaving 8 bases between them. From germline, CDR1 is SGHRS and CDR2 YFSETQ. CDR3 size: 14 residues. The CDR3 bases are TGCGCCAGCAGCTTGAGAGCTTTCCAAGAGACCCAGTACTTC. Translation gives CASSLRAFQETQYF.

There are many counts of this clonotype. The V and J genes are TRBV28 and TRBJ1-1; D is unresolved. From germline, CDR1 is MDHEN and CDR2 SYDVKM. The CDR3 extends over 12 amino acids. Between the trimmed V and J ends, which lost 7 bases and 3 bases, there was a span of 9 bases. In DNA form, the CDR3 reads TGTGCCAGCAACGTAATATACACTGAAGCTTTCTTT. Translating gives CASNVIYTEAFF. Full variable domain (outside the CDR3, taken from reference TRBV28 and TRBJ1-1): DVKVTQSSRYLVKRTGEKVFLECVQDMDHENMFWYRQDPGLGLRLIYFSYDVKMKEKGDIPEGYSVSREKKERFSLILESASTNQTSMYLCASNVIYTEAFFGQGTRLTVV.